The clone carrying this T cell receptor beta chain was seen only a few times. The antigen is not known. This sample is drawn from a study of blood T cells in healthy people across ages. Study results and limitations: The study lacked donor CMV status, which possibly confounded expanded clonotype changes.

Every sample yielded at least 7 million isolated PBMCs. The ends were cut back, 5 bases at V and 6 bases at J, with 24 bases in the middle. The CDR3 totals 17 residues. It was with a sample-barcoded 5' primer and a J-beta primer mix that a second PCR of roughly 7 to 11 cycles was run. A single record per CDR3 protein comes from TCRdb applying MiXCR to the 5' RACE reads. The sample lists around 850,000 distinct CDR3 sequences; roughly 34% were seen once. The genes are TRBV12-3 or TRBV12-4 and TRBJ2-3; D call uncertain. The clonotype was recovered from a man aged 18 to 35 in good health. Specimen: blood. This CDR3 is CASSPQYEPAPEDTQYF. The DNA for the CDR3 is TGTGCCAGCAGTCCCCAGTATGAACCCGCACCGGAGGATACGCAGTATTTT.